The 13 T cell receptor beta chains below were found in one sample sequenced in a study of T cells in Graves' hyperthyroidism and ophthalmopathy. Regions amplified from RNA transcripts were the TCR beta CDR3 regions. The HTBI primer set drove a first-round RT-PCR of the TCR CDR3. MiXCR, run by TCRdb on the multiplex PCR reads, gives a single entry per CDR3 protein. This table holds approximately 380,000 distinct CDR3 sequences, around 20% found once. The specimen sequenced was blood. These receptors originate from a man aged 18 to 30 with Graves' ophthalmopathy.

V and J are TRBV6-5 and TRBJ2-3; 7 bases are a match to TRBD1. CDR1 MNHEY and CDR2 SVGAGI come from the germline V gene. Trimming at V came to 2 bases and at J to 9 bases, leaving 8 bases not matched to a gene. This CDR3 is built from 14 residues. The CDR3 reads CASSYTGTANTQYF. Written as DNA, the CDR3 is TGTGCCAGCAGTTACACTGGGACAGCGAACACGCAGTATTTT.

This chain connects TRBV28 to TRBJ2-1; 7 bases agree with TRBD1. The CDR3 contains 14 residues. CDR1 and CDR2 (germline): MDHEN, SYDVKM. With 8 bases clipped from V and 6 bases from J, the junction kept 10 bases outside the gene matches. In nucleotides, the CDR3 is TGTGCCAGCTGGGACAGCCCTAGTAGCAATGAGCAGTTCTTC. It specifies CASWDSPSSNEQFF.

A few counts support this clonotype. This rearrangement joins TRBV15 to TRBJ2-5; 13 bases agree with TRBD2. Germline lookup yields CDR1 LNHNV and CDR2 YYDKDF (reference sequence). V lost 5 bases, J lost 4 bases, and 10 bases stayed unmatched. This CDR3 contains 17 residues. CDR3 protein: CATSEYQGLAGIETQYF. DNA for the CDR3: TGTGCCACCAGCGAATACCAGGGACTAGCGGGGATAGAGACCCAGTACTTC.

The CDR3 is CASSITRSGGLETQYF. CDR3 in DNA: TGTGCCAGTAGTATAACGAGGTCTGGGGGTTTGGAGACCCAGTACTTC. The rearrangement uses TRBV19 and TRBJ2-5; the D call may be TRBD1 or TRBD2 (5 bases each). V lost 2 bases and J lost 5, with 18 bases in between. The CDR3 loop spans 16 amino acids. The germline V gene encodes CDR1 LNHDA and CDR2 SQIVND (reference sequence). The variable domain in full, completed from reference TRBV19 and TRBJ2-5, reads DGGITQSPKYLFRKEGQNVTLSCEQNLNHDAMYWYRQDPGQGLRLIYYSQIVNDFQKGDIAEGYSVSREKKESFPLTVTSAQKNPTAFYLCASSITRSGGLETQYFGPGTRLLVL.

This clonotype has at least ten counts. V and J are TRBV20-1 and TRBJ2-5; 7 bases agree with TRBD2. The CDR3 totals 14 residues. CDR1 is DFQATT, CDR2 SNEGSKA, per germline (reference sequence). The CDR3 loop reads CSAGGVLFDETQYF. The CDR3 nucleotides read TGCAGCGCTGGGGGGGTCCTATTCGATGAGACCCAGTACTTC.

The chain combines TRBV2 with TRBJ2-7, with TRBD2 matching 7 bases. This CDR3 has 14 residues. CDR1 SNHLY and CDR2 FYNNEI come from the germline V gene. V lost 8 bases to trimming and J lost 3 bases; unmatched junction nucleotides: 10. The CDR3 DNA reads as TGTGCCAGCGGAGGCCGGGACTACGACTACGAGCAGTACTTC. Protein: CASGGRDYDYEQYF.

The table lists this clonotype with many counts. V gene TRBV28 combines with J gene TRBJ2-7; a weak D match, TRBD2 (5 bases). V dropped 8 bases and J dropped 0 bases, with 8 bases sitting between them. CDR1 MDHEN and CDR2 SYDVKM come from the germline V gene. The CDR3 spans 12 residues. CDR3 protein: CASEGSSYEQYF. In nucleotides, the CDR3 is TGTGCCAGCGAGGGAAGCTCCTACGAGCAGTACTTC.

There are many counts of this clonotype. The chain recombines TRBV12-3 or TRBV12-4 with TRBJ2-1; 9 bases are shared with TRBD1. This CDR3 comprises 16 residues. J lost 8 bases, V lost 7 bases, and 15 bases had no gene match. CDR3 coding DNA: TGTGCCAGCACCCCACCCGGGACAGGGAGAATTGATGAGCAGTTCTTC. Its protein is CASTPPGTGRIDEQFF.

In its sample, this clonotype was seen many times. CDR3 DNA sequence: TGTGCCAGCAGCTCAGAGGGGTTGAAGGAAAAACTGTTTTTT. It yields the protein CASSSEGLKEKLFF. The chain links TRBV9 to TRBJ1-4; D might be TRBD1 (5 bases). Trimming left V 4 bases short and J 8 bases short, with 15 bases between. Germline assignment: CDR1 SGDLS and CDR2 YYNGEE. The CDR3 is 14 residues long.

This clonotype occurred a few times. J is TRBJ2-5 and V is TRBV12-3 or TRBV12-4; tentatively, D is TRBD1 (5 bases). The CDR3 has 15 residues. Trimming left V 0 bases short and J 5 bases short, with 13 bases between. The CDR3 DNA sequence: TGTGCCAGCAGTTTAGCGATGGGGCTTATTGAGACCCAGTACTTC. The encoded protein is CASSLAMGLIETQYF.

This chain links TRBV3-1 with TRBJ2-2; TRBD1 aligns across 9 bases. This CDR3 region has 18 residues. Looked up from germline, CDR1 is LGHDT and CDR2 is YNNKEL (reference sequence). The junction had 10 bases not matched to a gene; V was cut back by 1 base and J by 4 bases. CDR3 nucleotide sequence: TGTGCCAGCAGCCAAGTTTTGTTGGACAGGGGAGGCACCGGGGAGCTGTTTTTT. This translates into CASSQVLLDRGGTGELFF.

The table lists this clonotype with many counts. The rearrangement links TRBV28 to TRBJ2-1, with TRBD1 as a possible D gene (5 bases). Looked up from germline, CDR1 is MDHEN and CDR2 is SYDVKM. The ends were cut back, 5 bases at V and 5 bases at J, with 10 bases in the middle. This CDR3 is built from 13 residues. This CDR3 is CASSPTANNEQFF. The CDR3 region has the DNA TGTGCCAGCAGTCCGACAGCTAACAATGAGCAGTTCTTC.

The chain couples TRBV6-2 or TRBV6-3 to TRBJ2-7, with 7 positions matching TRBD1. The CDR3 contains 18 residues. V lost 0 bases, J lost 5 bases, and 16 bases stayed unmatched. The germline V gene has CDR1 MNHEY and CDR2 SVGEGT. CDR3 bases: TGTGCCAGCAGTTACTCGAGAGGATTTCGGGACAGCCGGCACGAGCAGTACTTC. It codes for CASSYSRGFRDSRHEQYF.